The sequence of this TCR beta chain was determined in a study of shared clonotypes between healthy human individuals. Measured with immunoSEQ multiplex PCR; TCRdb has only the in-frame clones, and not every one. This sample has some 1.4 million clones, with approximately 97% found just once. The CDR3 consists of 15 residues. Per the germline V gene, CDR1 is SGHAT and CDR2 is FQNNGV. Trimming removed 4 bases at V and 2 bases at J, with 15 bases between. The receptor was derived from a man between 25 and 39 years old in good health. The source material was naive CD4+ T cells sorted from blood. Specified subset: CD45RA+ positively selected. The chain is built from TRBV11-2 and TRBJ2-7; maybe TRBD2 (7 bases). As DNA, the CDR3 is TGTGCCAGCAGCTCAGTGGGGAGGGGGGCCTACGAGCAGTACTTC. Amino acids: CASSSVGRGAYEQYF.